This TCR beta chain stems from a study of T cells in Graves' hyperthyroidism and ophthalmopathy. General study points: Ophthalmopathy got predicted by the model a median approximately six months before its onset. Using 13 V-J features, a model discriminated ophthalmopathy from stable hyperthyroidism.

Lactation, pregnancy, other autoimmune disease or uncontrolled infection led to exclusion of patients. The CDR3 loop spans 13 amino acids. In germline, CDR1 is SGDLS, CDR2 YYNGEE. V lost 4 bases and J lost 3, with 10 bases in between. As concerns this clonotype: Antigen unknown.

Amplification yielded TCR beta CDR3 regions, with RNA transcripts as the source. The study used the HTBI primer set for a first-round RT-PCR of the TCR CDR3. MiXCR, run by TCRdb on the multiplex PCR reads, gives a single entry per CDR3 protein. The sample has over 650,000 distinct CDR3 sequences; just under 45% are singletons. The chain is built from TRBV9 and TRBJ1-2, with unresolved D. Sequenced: peripheral blood or thyroid tissue (not recorded which). The receptor was derived from an adult man with Graves' disease, either hyperthyroidism or ophthalmopathy (not recorded which). CDR3 residues: CASSHTWDYGYTF. CDR3 DNA: TGTGCCAGCAGCCACACATGGGACTATGGCTACACCTTC.